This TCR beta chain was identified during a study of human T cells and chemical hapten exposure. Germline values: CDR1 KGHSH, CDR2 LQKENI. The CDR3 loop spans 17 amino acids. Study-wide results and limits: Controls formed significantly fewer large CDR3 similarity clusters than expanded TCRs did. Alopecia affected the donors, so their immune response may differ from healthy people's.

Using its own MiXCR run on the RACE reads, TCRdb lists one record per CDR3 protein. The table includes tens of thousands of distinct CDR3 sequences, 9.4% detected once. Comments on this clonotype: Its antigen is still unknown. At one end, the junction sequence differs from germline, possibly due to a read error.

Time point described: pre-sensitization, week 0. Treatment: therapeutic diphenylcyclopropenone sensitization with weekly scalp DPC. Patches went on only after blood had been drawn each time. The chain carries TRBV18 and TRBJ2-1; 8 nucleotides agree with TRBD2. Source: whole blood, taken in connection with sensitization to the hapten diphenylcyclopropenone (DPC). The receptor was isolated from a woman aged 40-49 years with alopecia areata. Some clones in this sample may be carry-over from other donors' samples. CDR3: CASSPRWSGGSENDQFF. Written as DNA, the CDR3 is TGTGCCAGCTCCCCAAGGTGGAGCGGGGGATCAGAGAATGATCAGTTCTTC.